Sequencing of this T cell receptor beta chain was carried out in a study of T cell responses to AZD1222 COVID-19 vaccine (dated by TCRdb to the early 2020s). Study-level background: AZD1222 recipients given second doses at about 4 weeks or at about 12 weeks were pooled, since spike-specific TCR depth and breadth were not found to differ between the two schedules. Trial participants were enrolled by age into subgroups of 18-55, 56-69 and 70-plus years, and around 150, 29 and 61 TCR-sequenced participants, respectively, were included in these subgroups. A total of 233 trial participants underwent TCR sequencing, of whom roughly 210 received two doses of AZD1222 and about 26 received two doses of the MenACWY control vaccine.

The time point label corresponds to: baseline before first vaccination. Vaccinee samples came from UK trials COV001 and COV002, including a single-blind randomized controlled phase 2/3 trial of AZD1222 (ChAdOx1 nCoV-19) in healthy adults. Trial participant PBMC samples were collected at day 0 and day 28 after the second dose for TCRbeta chain sequencing. V and J lose 5 bases and 3 bases, and a span of 9 bases separates them. Including the terminal cysteine and phenylalanine, the CDR3 comprises 13 residues. Of all the DNA, just the CDR3 is kept, 39 bases in frame from base 1. What the research found in general, with its limitations: Conclusions about previously exposed vaccinees were limited because only a handful of AZD1222 recipients were SARS-CoV-2 seropositive at baseline. The whole spike protein was spanned by vaccine-associated CD4 TCRs, and dominant responses were seen in regions 160-218 and 743-854. After two AZD1222 doses, spike-specific TCR breadth and depth were significantly higher than at day 0 and than in MenACWY recipients. Nearly half of unique spike-specific TCRs reportedly recognized epitopes outside regions mutated in the B.1.351 and B.1.1.7 variants. Because no samples from the day 14 peak response were available, repertoires could be characterized only after the peak T cell response. Participants were mostly white British, with more females than males. The authors suggested clonal diversity may have been underestimated. In the small 56-69-year group, the increase in depth fell short of significance, most likely because of low power.

The CDR3 regions of human TCRbeta chains were analyzed by immunosequencing. The authors processed their data as follows. TCRs in the repertoires were matched against a reference library of SARS-CoV-2-specific TCRs that had been generated with the MIRA antigen-specificity platform. Breadth meant the fraction of unique TCRs that were SARS-CoV-2-associated, whereas depth meant the fraction of total T cells that were SARS-CoV-2-associated. Each spike-specific TCR was assigned to its reactive spike region and to a CD4 or CD8 class using the MIRA data. Log10-transformed breadth and depth values were compared by one-way ANOVA with Sidak's multiple comparisons tests. TCRdb retrieved this table from immuneACCESS and kept in-frame rearrangements only. Not all clones are present; in checked studies, unresolved V genes account for under half, and no reason is known for the remainder. V and J calls and clone size are those listed in that table; D and trimming were worked out from the DNA. Across this sample there are over 120,000 clones, with more than 85% seen only once. The top ten constitute more than 8.5% of the sample.

With regard to this clone: What antigen it recognizes has not been identified. No much larger clone exists at a distance of one base, and base qualities are not known.

This receptor chain uses TRBV12-3 or TRBV12-4 and TRBJ2-3, with the identity of the D gene unclear. Sequencing used peripheral blood, obtained on day 0 of AZD1222 vaccination. This sequence was found in an adult in good health. In nucleotides, the sequence is TGTGCCAGCAGTCCCGCCCTGACAGATACGCAGTATTTT. This is translated as CASSPALTDTQYF.